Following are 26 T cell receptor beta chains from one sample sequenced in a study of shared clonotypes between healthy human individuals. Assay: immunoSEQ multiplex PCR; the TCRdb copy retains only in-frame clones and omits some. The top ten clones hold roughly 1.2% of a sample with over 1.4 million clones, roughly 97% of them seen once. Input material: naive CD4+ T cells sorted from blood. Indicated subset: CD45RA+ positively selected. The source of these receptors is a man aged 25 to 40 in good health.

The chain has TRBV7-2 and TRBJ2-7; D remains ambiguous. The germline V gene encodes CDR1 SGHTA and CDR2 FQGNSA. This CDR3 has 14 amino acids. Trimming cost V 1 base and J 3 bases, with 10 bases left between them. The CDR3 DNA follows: TGTGCCAGCAGCTTAGATAGTTCCCGCTACGAGCAGTACTTC. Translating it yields CASSLDSSRYEQYF.

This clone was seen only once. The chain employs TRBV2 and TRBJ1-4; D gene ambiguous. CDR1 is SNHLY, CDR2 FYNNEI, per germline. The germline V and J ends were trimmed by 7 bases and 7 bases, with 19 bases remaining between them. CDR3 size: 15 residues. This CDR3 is CASIRFLLSGEKLFF. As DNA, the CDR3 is TGTGCCAGCATTCGGTTTCTTCTAAGCGGTGAAAAACTGTTTTTT.

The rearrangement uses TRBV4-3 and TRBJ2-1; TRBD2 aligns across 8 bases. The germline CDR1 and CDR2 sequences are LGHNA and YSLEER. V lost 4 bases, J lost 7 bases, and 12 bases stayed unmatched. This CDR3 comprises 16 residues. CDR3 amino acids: CASSRTRRASGNEQFF. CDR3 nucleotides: TGCGCCAGCAGCCGGACACGTCGGGCTAGCGGGAATGAGCAGTTCTTC.

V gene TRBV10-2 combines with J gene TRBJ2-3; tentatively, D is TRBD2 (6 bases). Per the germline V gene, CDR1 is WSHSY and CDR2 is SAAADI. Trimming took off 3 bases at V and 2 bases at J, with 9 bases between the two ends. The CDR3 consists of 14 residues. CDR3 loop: CASSEREFTDTQYF. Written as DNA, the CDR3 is TGCGCCAGCAGTGAACGGGAGTTCACAGATACGCAGTATTTT.

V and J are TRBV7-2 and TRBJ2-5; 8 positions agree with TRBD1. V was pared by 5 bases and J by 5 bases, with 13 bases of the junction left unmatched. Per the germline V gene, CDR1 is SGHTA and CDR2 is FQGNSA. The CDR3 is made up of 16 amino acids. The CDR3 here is CASSPTGAHGVETQYF. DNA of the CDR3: TGTGCCAGCAGCCCGACAGGGGCCCATGGCGTCGAGACCCAGTACTTC.

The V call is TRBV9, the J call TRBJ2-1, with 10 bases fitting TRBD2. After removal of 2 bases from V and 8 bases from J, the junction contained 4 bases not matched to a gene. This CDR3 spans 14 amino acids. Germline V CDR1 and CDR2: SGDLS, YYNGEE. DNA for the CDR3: TGTGCCAGCAGCGTTCTAGCGGGAGAGGATGAGCAGTTCTTC. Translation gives CASSVLAGEDEQFF. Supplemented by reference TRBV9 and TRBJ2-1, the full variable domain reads DSGVTQTPKHLITATGQRVTLRCSPRSGDLSVYWYQQSLDQGLQFLIQYYNGEERAKGNILERFSAQQFPDLHSELNLSSLELGDSALYFCASSVLAGEDEQFFGPGTRLTVL.

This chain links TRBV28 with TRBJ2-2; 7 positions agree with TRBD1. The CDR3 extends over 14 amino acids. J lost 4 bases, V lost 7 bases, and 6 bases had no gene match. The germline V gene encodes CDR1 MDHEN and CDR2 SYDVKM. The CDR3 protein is CASNRPGGTGELFF. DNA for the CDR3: TGTGCCAGCAACCGCCCAGGGGGCACCGGGGAGCTGTTTTTT.

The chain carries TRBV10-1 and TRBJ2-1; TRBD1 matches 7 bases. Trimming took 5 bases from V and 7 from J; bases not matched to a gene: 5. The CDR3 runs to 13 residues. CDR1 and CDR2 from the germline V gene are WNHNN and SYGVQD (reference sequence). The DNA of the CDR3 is TGCGCCAGCAGTTTTACACAGGGGAATGAGCAGTTCTTC. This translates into CASSFTQGNEQFF.

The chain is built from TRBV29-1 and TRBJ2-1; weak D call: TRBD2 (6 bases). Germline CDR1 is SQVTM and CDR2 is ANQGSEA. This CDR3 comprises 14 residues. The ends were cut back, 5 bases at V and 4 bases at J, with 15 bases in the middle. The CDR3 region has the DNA TGCAGCGTTCCACGCCCCGGGAGATACAATGAGCAGTTCTTC. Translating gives CSVPRPGRYNEQFF.

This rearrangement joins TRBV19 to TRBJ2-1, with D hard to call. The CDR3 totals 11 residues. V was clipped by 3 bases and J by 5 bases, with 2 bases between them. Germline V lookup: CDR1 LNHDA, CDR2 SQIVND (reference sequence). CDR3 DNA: TGTGCCAGTAGTATCGACAATGAGCAGTTCTTC. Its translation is CASSIDNEQFF.

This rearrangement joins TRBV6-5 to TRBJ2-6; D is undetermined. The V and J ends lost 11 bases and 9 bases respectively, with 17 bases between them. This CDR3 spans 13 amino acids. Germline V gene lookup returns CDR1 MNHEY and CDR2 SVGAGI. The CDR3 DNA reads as TGTGCCTGCTCTACCCCCGGCAGCAACGTCCTGACTTTC. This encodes CACSTPGSNVLTF.

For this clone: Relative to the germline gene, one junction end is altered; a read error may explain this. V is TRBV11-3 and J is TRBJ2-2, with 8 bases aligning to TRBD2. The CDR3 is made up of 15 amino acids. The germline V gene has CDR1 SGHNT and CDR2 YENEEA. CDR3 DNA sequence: TGTGCCCGCAGCTTCCTCGGGACTAGCACCGGGGAGCTGTTTTTT. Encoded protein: CARSFLGTSTGELFF.

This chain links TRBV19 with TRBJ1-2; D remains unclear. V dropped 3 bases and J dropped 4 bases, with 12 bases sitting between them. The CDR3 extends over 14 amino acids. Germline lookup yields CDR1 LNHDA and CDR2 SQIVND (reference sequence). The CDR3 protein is CASSIARMSYGYTF. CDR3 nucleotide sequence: TGTGCCAGTAGTATCGCCCGGATGAGCTATGGCTACACCTTC.

The CDR3 DNA is TGTGCCAGAAGCCCCACTAGCGGGAGTCGTTCTTTTAGCACAGATACGCAGTATTTT. It specifies CARSPTSGSRSFSTDTQYF. J is TRBJ2-3 and V is TRBV5-3; TRBD2 matches at 11 bases. TRBV5-3 is marked as an open reading frame, function uncertain. Trimming removed 4 bases from V and 0 bases from J; junction bases left unmatched: 13. This CDR3 comprises 19 residues.

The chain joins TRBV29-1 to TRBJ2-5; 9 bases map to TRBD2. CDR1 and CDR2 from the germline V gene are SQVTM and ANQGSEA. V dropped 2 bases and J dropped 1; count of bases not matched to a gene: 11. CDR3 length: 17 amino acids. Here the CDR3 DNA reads TGCAGCGTTGAAACTAGCGGGCCGAATAAGCGCCAAGAGACCCAGTACTTC. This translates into CSVETSGPNKRQETQYF. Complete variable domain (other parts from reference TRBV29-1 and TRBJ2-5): SAVISQKPSRDICQRGTSLTIQCQVDSQVTMMFWYRQQPGQSLTLIATANQGSEATYESGFVIDKFPISRPNLTFSTLTVSNMSPEDSSIYLCSVETSGPNKRQETQYFGPGTRLLVL.

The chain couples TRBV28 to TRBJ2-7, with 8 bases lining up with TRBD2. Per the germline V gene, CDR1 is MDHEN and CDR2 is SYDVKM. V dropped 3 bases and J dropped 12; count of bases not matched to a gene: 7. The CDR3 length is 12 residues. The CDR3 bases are TGTGCCAGCAGTTTTGGGATAGCGGGGCGGTACTTC. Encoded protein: CASSFGIAGRYF.

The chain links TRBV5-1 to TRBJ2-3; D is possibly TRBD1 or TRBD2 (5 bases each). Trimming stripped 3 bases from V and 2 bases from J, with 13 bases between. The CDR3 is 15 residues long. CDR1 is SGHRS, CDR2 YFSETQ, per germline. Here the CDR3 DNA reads TGCGCCAGCAGCTACGGGACGCTGGACACAGATACGCAGTATTTT. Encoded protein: CASSYGTLDTDTQYF.

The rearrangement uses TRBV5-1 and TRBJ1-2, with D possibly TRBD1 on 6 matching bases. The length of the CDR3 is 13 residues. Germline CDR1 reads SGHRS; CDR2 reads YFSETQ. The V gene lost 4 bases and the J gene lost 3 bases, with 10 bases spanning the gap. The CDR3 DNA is TGCGCCAGCAGCGTGGACAGTCACTATGGCTACACCTTC. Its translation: CASSVDSHYGYTF.

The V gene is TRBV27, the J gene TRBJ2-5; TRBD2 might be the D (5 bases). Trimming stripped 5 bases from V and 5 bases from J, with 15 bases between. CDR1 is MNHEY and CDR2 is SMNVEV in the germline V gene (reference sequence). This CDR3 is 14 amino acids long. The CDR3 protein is CASSPIGNRETQYF. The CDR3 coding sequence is TGTGCCAGCAGTCCAATCGGGAATCGCGAGACCCAGTACTTC.

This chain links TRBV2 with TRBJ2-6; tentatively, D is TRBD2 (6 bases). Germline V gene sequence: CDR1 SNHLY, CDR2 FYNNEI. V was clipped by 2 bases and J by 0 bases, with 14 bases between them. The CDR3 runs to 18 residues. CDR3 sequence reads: CASSERVAVPSGANVLTF. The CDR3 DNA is TGTGCCAGCAGTGAACGGGTAGCGGTTCCCTCTGGGGCCAACGTCCTGACTTTC.

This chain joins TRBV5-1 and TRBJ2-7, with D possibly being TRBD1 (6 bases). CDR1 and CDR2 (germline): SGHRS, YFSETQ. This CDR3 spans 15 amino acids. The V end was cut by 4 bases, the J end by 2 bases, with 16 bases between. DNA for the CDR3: TGCGCCAGCAGCCCGAATCAGGGGTTTGCCTACGAGCAGTACTTC. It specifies CASSPNQGFAYEQYF.

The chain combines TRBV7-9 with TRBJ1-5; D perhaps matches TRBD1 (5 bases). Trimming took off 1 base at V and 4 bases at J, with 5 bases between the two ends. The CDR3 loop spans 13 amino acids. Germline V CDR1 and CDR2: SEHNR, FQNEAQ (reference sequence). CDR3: CASSLDRNQPQHF. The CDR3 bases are TGTGCCAGCAGCTTAGACAGGAATCAGCCCCAGCATTTT.

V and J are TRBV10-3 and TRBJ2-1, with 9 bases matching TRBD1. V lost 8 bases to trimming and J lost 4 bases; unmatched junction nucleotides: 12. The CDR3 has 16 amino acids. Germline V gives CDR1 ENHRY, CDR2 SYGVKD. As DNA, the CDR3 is TGTGCCATCCAGAGCCTACAGGGGGCGTTTTACAATGAGCAGTTCTTC. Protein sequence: CAIQSLQGAFYNEQFF.

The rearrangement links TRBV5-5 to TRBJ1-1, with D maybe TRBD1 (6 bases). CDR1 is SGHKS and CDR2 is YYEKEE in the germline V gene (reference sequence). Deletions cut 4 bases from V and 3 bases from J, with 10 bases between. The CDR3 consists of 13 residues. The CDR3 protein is CASSAHRDTEAFF. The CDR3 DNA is TGTGCCAGCAGCGCTCACAGGGACACTGAAGCTTTCTTT.

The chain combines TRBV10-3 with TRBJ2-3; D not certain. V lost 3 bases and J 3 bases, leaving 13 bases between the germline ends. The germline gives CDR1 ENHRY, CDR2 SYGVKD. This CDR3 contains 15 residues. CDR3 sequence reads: CAISENQKKTDTQYF. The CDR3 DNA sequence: TGTGCCATCAGTGAAAACCAGAAGAAGACAGATACGCAGTATTTT.

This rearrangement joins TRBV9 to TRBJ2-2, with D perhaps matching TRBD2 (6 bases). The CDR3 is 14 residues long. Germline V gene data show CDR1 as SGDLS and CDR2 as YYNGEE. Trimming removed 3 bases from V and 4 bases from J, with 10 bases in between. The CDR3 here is CASSGGTSTGELFF. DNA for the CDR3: TGTGCCAGCAGCGGCGGGACTTCCACCGGGGAGCTGTTTTTT.